These 10 T cell receptor beta chains originate from one sample sequenced in a study of cytomegalovirus exposure and HLA in healthy donors. Sequenced by immunoSEQ multiplex PCR; TCRdb stores in-frame clones only, minus some. The table includes about 300,000 clones, roughly 88% detected once. Sequencing input: PBMCs. These receptors all come from a woman younger than 35 in good health and CMV-seronegative.

This clone has more than one count but fewer than ten. J is TRBJ1-2 and V is TRBV27, with 8 bases aligning to TRBD1. The V segment lost 7 bases and the J segment 8 bases; nucleotides outside the gene matches: 12. Germline values: CDR1 MNHEY, CDR2 SMNVEV (reference sequence). There are 14 residues in the CDR3. In DNA, the CDR3 is TGTGCCAGCAACAATCCAGGGACAGGATCAGGCTACACCTTC. Translated: CASNNPGTGSGYTF.

In its sample, this clone was seen once. Other DNA variants within this sample encode the same CDR3. The chain uses TRBV5-6 and TRBJ2-5, with unresolved D. Germline CDR1 reads SGHDT; CDR2 reads YYEEEE. The V end was cut by 0 bases, the J end by 5 bases, with 5 bases between. The CDR3 contains 12 residues. CDR3 region: CASSLGSETQYF. Here the CDR3 DNA reads TGTGCCAGCAGCTTGGGGAGTGAGACCCAGTACTTC.

The chain uses TRBV11-1 and TRBJ2-3; a possible D gene is TRBD2 (5 bases). Germline V lookup: CDR1 SGHAT, CDR2 FQDESV (reference sequence). V was cut by 3 bases and J by 1 base, with 11 bases left in between. This CDR3 contains 15 residues. The CDR3 sequence is CASSLASGRTDTQYF. The CDR3 DNA reads as TGTGCCAGCAGCTTGGCGAGCGGACGCACAGATACGCAGTATTTT.

This chain uses TRBV6-1 with TRBJ2-3; D might be TRBD2 (5 bases). From germline, CDR1 is MNHNS and CDR2 SASEGT. Trimming took off 2 bases at V and 2 bases at J, with 11 bases between the two ends. The CDR3 loop spans 15 amino acids. As DNA, the CDR3 is TGTGCCAGCAGTGAACGCGGAGGCGTCACAGATACGCAGTATTTT. It codes for CASSERGGVTDTQYF.

This clone was found once. This chain uses TRBV9 with TRBJ1-5; no clear D. CDR1 and CDR2 (germline): SGDLS, YYNGEE. The CDR3 contains 16 residues. V lost 4 bases and J 7 bases, leaving 21 bases between the germline ends. CDR3 coding DNA: TGTGCCAGCAGCCCCAGCGTTGAGGCCCGGGGACAGCCCCAGCATTTT. This translates into CASSPSVEARGQPQHF.

The gene calls are TRBV28 and TRBJ1-2; D possibly corresponds to TRBD1 (5 bases). Germline V gene data show CDR1 as MDHEN and CDR2 as SYDVKM. The CDR3 is made up of 14 amino acids. V lost 1 base and J 2 bases, leaving 8 bases between the germline ends. The CDR3 nucleotides are TGTGCCAGCAGTTTATCCCCAGGGAACTATGGCTACACCTTC. Residues: CASSLSPGNYGYTF.

The genes are TRBV28 and TRBJ1-2; 8 bases align to TRBD1. CDR3 length: 16 residues. Trimming removed 3 bases from V and 4 bases from J; junction bases left unmatched: 10. Germline V gene lookup returns CDR1 MDHEN and CDR2 SYDVKM. This CDR3 is CASSFTVGTGIYGYTF. The CDR3 DNA reads TGTGCCAGCAGTTTTACAGTGGGGACAGGTATCTATGGCTACACCTTC.

Note on this clone: Other DNA sequences from this sample encode an identical CDR3 as well. The rearrangement uses TRBV5-1 and TRBJ2-1, with D perhaps TRBD2 (5 bases). V lost 1 base to trimming and J lost 6 bases, with 14 bases between them. The CDR3 sequence is 15 residues long. Germline loops: CDR1 SGHRS, CDR2 YFSETQ. CDR3 region: CASSLLTSKVNEQFF. CDR3 nucleotides: TGCGCCAGCAGCTTGCTCACTAGTAAGGTCAATGAGCAGTTCTTC.

This rearrangement joins TRBV25-1 to TRBJ2-2; D is undetermined. Germline V gene lookup returns CDR1 MGHDK and CDR2 SYGVNS. V was shortened by 5 bases and J by 4 bases, with 11 bases between the two germline ends. The CDR3 covers 14 residues. The CDR3 DNA follows: TGTGCCAGCAGTCAAGACATACGCACCGGGGAGCTGTTTTTT. It codes for CASSQDIRTGELFF.

This clone was observed once. The J gene is TRBJ2-7, the V gene TRBV14; TRBD2 matches 10 bases. This CDR3 has 17 amino acids. CDR1 SGHDN and CDR2 FVKESK come from the germline V gene. The junction had 15 bases not matched to a gene; V was cut back by 4 bases and J by 6 bases. The CDR3 bases are TGTGCCAGCAGCCTAGCGGGAGGACCACTCTCGTTCGTCGAGCAGTACTTC. It is translated as CASSLAGGPLSFVEQYF. The full variable domain, in which reference TRBV14 and TRBJ2-7 provide the parts outside the CDR3, is EAGVTQFPSHSVIEKGQTVTLRCDPISGHDNLYWYRRVMGKEIKFLLHFVKESKQDESGMPNNRFLAERTGGTYSTLKVQPAELEDSGVYFCASSLAGGPLSFVEQYFGPGTRLTVT.